This TCR beta chain was captured in a study of blood T cell repertoires in COVID-19 (TCRdb year 2020). Regarding the research as a whole: Samples from collaborators originated in the United States, Italy and Spain and spanned both the acute and convalescent phases of COVID-19. The material from the prospective study consisted of cDNA or gDNA derived from T cells, B-cell-depleted T cells, or PBMCs. The dataset comprised deeply sampled blood TCRbeta repertoires from subjects exposed to, actively infected with, or recovered from COVID-19. A freely available public database, intended as a resource for researchers studying the immune response to SARS-CoV-2, is where the repertoires were released. The samples were drawn from the first 160 participants of the ongoing ImmuneRACE study and from under 1,500 subjects provided by 6 global collaborators. The sample metadata nearly always contained a de-identified subject ID, COVID-19 status, age in years and sex. Where available, HLA class I and class II types were taken from metadata supplied by the sample provider and were not determined by assay-based typing. What the authors observed across the whole study: The amount of clinical and demographic metadata varied by source and participant and was provided uncurated.

CDR1 is given as LGHDT and CDR2 as YNNKEL, both from the germline V gene (reference sequence). Spanning cysteine to phenylalanine, the CDR3 consists of 18 amino acids. CDR3 DNA is the only sequence kept; it has 54 bases, read in frame from the first base. Trimming takes 0 bases off V and 10 bases off J; junction bases not matched to a gene: 12. Concerning this clone itself: Its antigen is currently not known. It has no much larger one-base neighbor in the sample; base qualities were not kept.

Another Seattle source contributed samples from volunteer blood donors who had recovered from COVID-19. Each collaborating institution followed its own protocols to collect whole blood in K2EDTA tubes. For TCRbeta analysis, collaborators shipped samples as frozen whole blood, isolated PBMCs, or DNA extracted from either of those sample types. TCRbeta CDR3 regions were amplified from genomic DNA using the immunoSEQ Assay, a bias-controlled multiplex PCR. From the authors' description of their analysis: The number of nucleated cells in each sample was estimated by amplification of reference gene primers within the assay. To quantify the absolute abundance of each unique TCRbeta CDR3 rearrangement, sequence reads were collapsed and filtered. For each sample, productive Simpson clonality was calculated by taking the square root of Simpson's diversity index across productive rearrangements. TCRdb re-hosts the immuneACCESS table, in-frame sequences only. Its copies lack some clones; in the studies checked, an unresolved V gene accounts for under half of them, and the cause for the rest is not known. V and J calls and clone size follow that table, whereas D and trimming were derived from the DNA. This sample lists a few hundred thousand clones; around 86% were detected once. The ten top clones hold approximately 2% of the sample.

This TCR came from a young woman who had recovered from COVID-19. Recombination joined TRBV3-1 (or the pseudogene TRBV3-2) with TRBJ2-2, with 12 junctional bases fitting TRBD2. Sequenced sample: peripheral blood. The DNA sequence is TGTGCCAGCAGCCAAGAAAGTGGGGGACTAGCGGGCCGCTCGGAGCTGTTTTTT. It specifies CASSQESGGLAGRSELFF.